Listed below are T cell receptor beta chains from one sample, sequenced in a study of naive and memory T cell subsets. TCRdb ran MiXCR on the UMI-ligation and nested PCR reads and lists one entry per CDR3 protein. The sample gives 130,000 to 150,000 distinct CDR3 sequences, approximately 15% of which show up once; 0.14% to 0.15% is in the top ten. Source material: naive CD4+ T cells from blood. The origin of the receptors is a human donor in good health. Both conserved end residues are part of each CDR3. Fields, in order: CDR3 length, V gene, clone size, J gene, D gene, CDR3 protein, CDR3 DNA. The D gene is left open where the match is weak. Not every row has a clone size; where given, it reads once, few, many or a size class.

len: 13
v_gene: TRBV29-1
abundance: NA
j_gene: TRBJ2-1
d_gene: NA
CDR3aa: CSSSGNSYNEQFF
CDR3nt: TGCAGCTCGAGCGGAAACTCCTACAATGAGCAGTTCTTC

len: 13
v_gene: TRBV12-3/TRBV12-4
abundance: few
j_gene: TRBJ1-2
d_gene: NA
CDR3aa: CASKTENPYGYTF
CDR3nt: TGTGCCAGCAAAACAGAGAACCCCTATGGCTACACCTTC

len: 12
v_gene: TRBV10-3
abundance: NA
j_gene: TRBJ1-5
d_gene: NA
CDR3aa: CAIRQPNQPQHF
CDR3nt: TGTGCCATCAGACAGCCTAATCAGCCCCAGCATTTT

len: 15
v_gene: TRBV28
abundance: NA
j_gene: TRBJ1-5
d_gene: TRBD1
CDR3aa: CASSSRTGSHQPQHF
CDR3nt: TGTGCCAGCAGTTCCCGGACAGGGAGTCACCAGCCCCAGCATTTT

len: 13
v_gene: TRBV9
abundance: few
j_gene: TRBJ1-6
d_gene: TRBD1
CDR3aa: CASSGTGGAPLHF
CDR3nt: TGTGCCAGCAGTGGCACAGGGGGCGCACCCCTCCACTTT

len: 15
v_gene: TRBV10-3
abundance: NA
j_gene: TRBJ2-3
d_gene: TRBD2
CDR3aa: CAISSLAGSTDTQYF
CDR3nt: TGTGCCATCAGTTCGCTAGCGGGGAGCACAGATACGCAGTATTTT

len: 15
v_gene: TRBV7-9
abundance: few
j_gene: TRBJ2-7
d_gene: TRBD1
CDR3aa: CASSWAGTGVNEQYF
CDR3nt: TGTGCCAGCAGCTGGGCCGGGACAGGGGTTAACGAGCAGTACTTC

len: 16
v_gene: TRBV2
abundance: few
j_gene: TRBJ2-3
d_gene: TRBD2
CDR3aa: CASQKLAGASSDTQYF
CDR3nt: TGTGCCAGCCAAAAACTAGCGGGAGCATCCTCAGATACGCAGTATTTT

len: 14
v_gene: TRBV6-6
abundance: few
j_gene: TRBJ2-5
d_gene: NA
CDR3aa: CASSSGTLQETQYF
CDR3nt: TGTGCCAGCAGTTCCGGGACTCTACAAGAGACCCAGTACTTC

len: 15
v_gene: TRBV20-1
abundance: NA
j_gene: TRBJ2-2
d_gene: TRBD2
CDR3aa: CSAQKSGRRGGELFF
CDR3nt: TGCAGTGCCCAGAAAAGCGGGAGGCGCGGCGGGGAGCTGTTTTTT

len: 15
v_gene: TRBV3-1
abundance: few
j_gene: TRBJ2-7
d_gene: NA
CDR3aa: CASSQGVLLSYEQYF
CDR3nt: TGTGCCAGCAGCCAAGGGGTTCTACTTTCCTACGAGCAGTACTTC

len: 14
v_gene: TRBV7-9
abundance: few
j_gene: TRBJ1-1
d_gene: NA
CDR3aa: CASTLGGASTEAFF
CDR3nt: TGTGCCAGCACCTTGGGGGGCGCAAGCACTGAAGCTTTCTTT

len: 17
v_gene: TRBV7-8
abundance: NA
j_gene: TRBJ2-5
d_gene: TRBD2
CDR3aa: CASSNPAWRGIQETQYF
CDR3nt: TGTGCCAGCAGCAACCCTGCTTGGCGGGGGATCCAAGAGACCCAGTACTTC

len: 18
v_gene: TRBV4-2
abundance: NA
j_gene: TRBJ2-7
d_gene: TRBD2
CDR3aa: CASSQLSGEGRGSYEQYF
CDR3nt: TGTGCCAGCAGCCAACTAAGCGGGGAGGGGAGAGGCTCCTACGAGCAGTACTTC

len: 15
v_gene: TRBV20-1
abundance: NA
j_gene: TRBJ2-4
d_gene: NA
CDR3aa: CSARIRGIAKNIQYF
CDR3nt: TGCAGTGCTAGAATTCGAGGGATAGCCAAAAACATTCAGTACTTC

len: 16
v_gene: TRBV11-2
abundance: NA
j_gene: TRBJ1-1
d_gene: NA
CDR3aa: CASSLGVLQANTEAFF
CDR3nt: TGTGCCAGCAGCTTAGGGGTTCTCCAAGCGAACACTGAAGCTTTCTTT

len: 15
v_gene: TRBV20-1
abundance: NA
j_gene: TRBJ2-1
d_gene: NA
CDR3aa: CSVLIRKGPYNEQFF
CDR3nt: TGCAGTGTGCTTATCCGCAAGGGACCCTACAATGAGCAGTTCTTC

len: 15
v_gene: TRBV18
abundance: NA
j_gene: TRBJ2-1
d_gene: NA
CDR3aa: CASSLRDWGLNEQFF
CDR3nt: TGTGCCAGCTCACTCCGGGACTGGGGTTTGAATGAGCAGTTCTTC

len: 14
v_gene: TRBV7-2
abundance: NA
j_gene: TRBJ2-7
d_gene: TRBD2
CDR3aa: CASSPGTSVYEQYF
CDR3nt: TGTGCCAGCAGCCCCGGGACTAGCGTCTACGAGCAGTACTTC

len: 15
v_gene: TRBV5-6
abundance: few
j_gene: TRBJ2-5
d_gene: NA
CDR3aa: CASSIPGGVQETQYF
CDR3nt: TGTGCCAGCAGCATCCCTGGCGGTGTCCAAGAGACCCAGTACTTC

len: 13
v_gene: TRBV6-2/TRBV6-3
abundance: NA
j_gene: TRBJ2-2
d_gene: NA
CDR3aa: CASSLQSTGELFF
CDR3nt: TGTGCCAGCAGCTTACAGAGTACCGGGGAGCTGTTTTTT

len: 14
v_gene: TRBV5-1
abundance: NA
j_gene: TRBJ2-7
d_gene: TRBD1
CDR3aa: CASSPWDSTYEQYF
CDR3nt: TGCGCCAGCAGCCCCTGGGACAGTACCTACGAGCAGTACTTC

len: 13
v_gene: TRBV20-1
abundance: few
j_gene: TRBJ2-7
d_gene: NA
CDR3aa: CSASHQTEDEQYF
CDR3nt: TGCAGTGCTAGCCACCAGACCGAGGACGAGCAGTACTTC

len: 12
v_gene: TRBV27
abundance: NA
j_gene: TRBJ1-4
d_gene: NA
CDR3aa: CASSRNDEKLFF
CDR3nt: TGTGCCAGCAGTAGAAACGATGAAAAACTGTTTTTT

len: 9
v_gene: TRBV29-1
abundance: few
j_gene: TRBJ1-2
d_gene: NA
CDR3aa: CSVEGPWTF
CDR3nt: TGCAGCGTGGAGGGACCATGGACCTTC

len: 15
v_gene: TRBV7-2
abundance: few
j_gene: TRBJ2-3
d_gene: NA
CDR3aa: CASSLETRRTDTQYF
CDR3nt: TGTGCCAGCAGCTTAGAGACCCGGCGAACAGATACGCAGTATTTT

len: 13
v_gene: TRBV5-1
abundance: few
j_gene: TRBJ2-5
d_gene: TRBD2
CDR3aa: CASSLSGSETQYF
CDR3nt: TGCGCCAGCAGCTTAAGCGGGAGTGAGACCCAGTACTTC

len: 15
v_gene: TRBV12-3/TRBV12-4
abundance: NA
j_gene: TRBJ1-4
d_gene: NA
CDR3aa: CASSLLGRTNEKLFF
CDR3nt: TGTGCCAGCAGTTTATTGGGGAGGACTAATGAAAAACTGTTTTTT

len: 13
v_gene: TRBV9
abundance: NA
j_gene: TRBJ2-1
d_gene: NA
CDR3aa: CASSEGLYNEQFF
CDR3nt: TGTGCCAGCAGCGAGGGACTTTACAATGAGCAGTTCTTC

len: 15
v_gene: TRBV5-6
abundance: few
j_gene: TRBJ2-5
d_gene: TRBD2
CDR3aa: CASSLLAGAGETQYF
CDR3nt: TGTGCCAGCAGCCTGTTAGCGGGAGCAGGGGAGACCCAGTACTTC

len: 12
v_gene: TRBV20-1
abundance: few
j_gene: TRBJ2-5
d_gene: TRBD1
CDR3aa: CSATDREETQYF
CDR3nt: TGCAGTGCTACGGACAGGGAAGAGACCCAGTACTTC

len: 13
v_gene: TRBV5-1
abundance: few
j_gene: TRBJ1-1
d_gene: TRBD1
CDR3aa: CASSFPQGSEAFF
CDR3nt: TGCGCCAGCAGCTTTCCACAGGGGTCTGAAGCTTTCTTT

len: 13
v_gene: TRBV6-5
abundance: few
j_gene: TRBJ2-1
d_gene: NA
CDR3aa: CASSYWATDEQFF
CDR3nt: TGTGCCAGCAGTTACTGGGCGACGGATGAGCAGTTCTTC

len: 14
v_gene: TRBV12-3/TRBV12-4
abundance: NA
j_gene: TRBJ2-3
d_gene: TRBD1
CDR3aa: CASSLNRGRDTQYF
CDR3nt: TGTGCCAGCAGTTTGAACAGGGGGCGAGATACGCAGTATTTT

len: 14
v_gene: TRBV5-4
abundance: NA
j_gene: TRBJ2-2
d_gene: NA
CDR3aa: CASSWGQSTGELFF
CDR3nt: TGTGCCAGCAGTTGGGGGCAGTCCACCGGGGAGCTGTTTTTT

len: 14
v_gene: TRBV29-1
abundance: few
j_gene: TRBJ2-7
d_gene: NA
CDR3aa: CSVVRSPATYEQYF
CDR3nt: TGCAGCGTTGTCCGTAGCCCAGCTACCTACGAGCAGTACTTC